This T cell receptor (beta chain) was sequenced during a study of T cells expressing NK-cell markers. The CDR3 loop spans 15 amino acids. Germline V CDR1 and CDR2: SNHLY, FYNNEI. TCRdb reprocessed the 5' RACE reads, keeping one entry per CDR3 protein, no DNA. The listing contains some 340,000 distinct CDR3 sequences. Material for sequencing was blood T cells: a sorted CD56 or NKG2C T cell subset, CD4+ or CD8+ T cells, or bulk PBMC T cells (not recorded which). The chain couples TRBV2 to TRBJ2-3; TCRdb reports TRBD2, a call that lacks DNA to check it against. The source is a man aged 18 to 70 in good health. CDR3 in amino acids: CASSPIAGVSDTQYF. The variable domain in full, completed from reference TRBV2 and TRBJ2-3, reads EPEVTQTPSHQVTQMGQEVILRCVPISNHLYFYWYRQILGQKVEFLVSFYNNEISEKSEIFDDQFSVERPDGSNFTLKIRSTKLEDSAMYFCASSPIAGVSDTQYFGPGTRLTVL.